This TCR beta chain was obtained from a study of response to subunit inactivated influenza vaccine. The CDR3 contains 14 residues. Trimming cost V 4 bases and J 10 bases; bases outside gene matches: 8. Germline lookup yields CDR1 SGHNT and CDR2 YYREEE (reference sequence). In this sample, this clonotype turned up a few times. As yet, its antigen is unknown. TCRdb redid the calling of the RT-PCR reads with MiXCR, one entry per CDR3 protein. The sample has more than 500,000 distinct CDR3 sequences, over 9% seen once. Study-wide findings and caveats: Few additional T cells are recruited per seasonal influenza vaccination, authors suggested.

These records were also assigned to another study, of T cells expressing NK-cell markers. That work states: The cDNA for TCR beta came from 5'RACE template switching with UMIs. Sorted CD3+CD56+NKG2C+, CD3+CD56+NKG2C- and CD3+CD56-NKG2C+ T-cell subsets were beta-chain profiled. HCMV seropositivity marked seven of the eight sequenced donors; one was seronegative. The CD3+CD56-NKG2C+ fraction was also led by these clonotypes in a few donors.

The sequence came from a man aged 50 to 59 who received an inactivated influenza vaccine. This chain uses TRBV5-4 with TRBJ1-6; 7 bases match TRBD1. Specimen: PBMCs from blood, collected on the day of vaccination. The CDR3 DNA is TGTGCCAGCAGCCATTGGGACAGTCTATCACCCCTCCACTTT. Its translation: CASSHWDSLSPLHF.